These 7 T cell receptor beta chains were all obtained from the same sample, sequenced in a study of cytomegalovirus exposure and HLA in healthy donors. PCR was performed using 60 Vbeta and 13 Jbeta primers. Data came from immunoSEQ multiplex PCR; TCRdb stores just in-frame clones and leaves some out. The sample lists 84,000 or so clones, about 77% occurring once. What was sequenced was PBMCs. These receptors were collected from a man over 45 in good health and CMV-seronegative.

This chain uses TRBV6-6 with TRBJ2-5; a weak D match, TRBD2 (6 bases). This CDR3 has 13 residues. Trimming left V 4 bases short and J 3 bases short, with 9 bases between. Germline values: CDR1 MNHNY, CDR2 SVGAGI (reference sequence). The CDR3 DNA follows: TGTGCCAGCAGTTTGCCGGGGGAAGAGACCCAGTACTTC. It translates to CASSLPGEETQYF.

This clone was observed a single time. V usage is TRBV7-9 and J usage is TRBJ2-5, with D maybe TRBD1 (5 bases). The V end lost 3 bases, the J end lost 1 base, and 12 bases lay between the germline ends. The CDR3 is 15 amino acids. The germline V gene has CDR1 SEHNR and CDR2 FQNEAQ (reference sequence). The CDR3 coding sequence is TGTGCCAGCAGCTTGGGTCTGACAGCCCAAGAGACCCAGTACTTC. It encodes CASSLGLTAQETQYF.

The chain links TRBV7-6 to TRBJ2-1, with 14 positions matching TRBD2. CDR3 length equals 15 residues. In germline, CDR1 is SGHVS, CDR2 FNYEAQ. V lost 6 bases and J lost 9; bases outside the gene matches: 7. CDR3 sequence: CASSGLAGGNGEQFF. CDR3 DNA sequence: TGTGCCAGCAGTGGACTAGCGGGGGGAAATGGTGAGCAGTTCTTC.

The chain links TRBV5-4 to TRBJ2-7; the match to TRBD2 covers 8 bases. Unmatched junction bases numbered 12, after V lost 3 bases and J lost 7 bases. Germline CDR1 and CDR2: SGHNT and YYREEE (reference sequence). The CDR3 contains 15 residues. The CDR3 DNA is TGTGCCAGCAGCTCCCTCAGCGGGGGTCCGGGGGAGCAGTACTTC. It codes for CASSSLSGGPGEQYF.

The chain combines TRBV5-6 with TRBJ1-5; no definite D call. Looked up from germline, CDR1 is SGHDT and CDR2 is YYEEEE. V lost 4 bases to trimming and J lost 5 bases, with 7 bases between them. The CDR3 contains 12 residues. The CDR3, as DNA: TGTGCCAGCAGCGTATCAGATCAGCCCCAGCATTTT. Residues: CASSVSDQPQHF.

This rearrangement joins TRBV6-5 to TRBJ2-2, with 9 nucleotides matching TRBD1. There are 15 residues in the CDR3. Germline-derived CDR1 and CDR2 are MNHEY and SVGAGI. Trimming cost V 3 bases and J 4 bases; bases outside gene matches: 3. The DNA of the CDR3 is TGTGCCAGCAGTTATGGGACAGGGATCACCGGGGAGCTGTTTTTT. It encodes CASSYGTGITGELFF.

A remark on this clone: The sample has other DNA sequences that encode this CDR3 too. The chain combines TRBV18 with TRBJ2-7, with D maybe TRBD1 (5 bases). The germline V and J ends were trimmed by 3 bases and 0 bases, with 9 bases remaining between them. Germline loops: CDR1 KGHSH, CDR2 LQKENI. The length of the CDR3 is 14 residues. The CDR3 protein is CASSPPGLSYEQYF. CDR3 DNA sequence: TGTGCCAGCTCACCCCCAGGGCTCTCCTACGAGCAGTACTTC.